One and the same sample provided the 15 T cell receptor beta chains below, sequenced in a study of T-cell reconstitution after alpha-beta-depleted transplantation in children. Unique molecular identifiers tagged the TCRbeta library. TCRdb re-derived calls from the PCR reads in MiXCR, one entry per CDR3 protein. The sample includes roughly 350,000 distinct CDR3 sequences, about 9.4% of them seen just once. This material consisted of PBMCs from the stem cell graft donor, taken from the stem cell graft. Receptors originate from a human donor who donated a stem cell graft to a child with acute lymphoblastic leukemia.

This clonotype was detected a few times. CDR3 DNA sequence: TGTGCCAGCAGCTTTGGAGGATCCATCATGAACACTGAAGCTTTCTTT. It specifies CASSFGGSIMNTEAFF. This sequence joins TRBV5-8 and TRBJ1-1, with no clear D. Per the germline V gene, CDR1 is SGHTS and CDR2 is YDEGEE. V dropped 2 bases and J dropped 0 bases, with 14 bases sitting between them. The CDR3 consists of 16 residues.

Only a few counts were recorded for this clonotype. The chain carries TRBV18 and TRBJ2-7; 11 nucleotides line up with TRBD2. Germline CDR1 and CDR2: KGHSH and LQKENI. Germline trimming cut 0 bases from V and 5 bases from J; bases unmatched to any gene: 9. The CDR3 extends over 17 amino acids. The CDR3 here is CASSPPLAGTSGNEQYF. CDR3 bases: TGTGCCAGCTCACCACCCTTAGCCGGGACTAGCGGAAACGAGCAGTACTTC. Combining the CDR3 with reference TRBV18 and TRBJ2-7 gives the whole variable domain NAGVMQNPRHLVRRRGQEARLRCSPMKGHSHVYWYRQLPEEGLKFMVYLQKENIIDESGMPKERFSAEFPKEGPSILRIQQVVRGDSAAYFCASSPPLAGTSGNEQYFGPGTRLTVT.

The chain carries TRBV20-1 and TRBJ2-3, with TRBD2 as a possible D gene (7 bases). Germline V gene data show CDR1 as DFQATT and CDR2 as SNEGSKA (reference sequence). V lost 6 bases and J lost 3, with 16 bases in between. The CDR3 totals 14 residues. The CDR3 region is CSATTQGGTDTQYF. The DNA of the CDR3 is TGCAGTGCGACCACACAGGGAGGGACAGATACGCAGTATTTT.

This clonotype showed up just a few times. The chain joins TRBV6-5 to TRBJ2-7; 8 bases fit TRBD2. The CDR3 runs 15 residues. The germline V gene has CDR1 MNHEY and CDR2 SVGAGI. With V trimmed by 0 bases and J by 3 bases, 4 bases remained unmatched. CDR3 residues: CASSYSSTSGYEQYF. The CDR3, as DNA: TGTGCCAGCAGTTACTCGAGTACTAGCGGCTACGAGCAGTACTTC.

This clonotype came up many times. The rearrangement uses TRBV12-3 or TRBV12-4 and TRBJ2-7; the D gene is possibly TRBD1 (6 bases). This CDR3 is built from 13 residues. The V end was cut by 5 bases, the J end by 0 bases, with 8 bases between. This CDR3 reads CASSRDTSYEQYF. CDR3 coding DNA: TGTGCCAGCAGTAGGGACACCTCCTACGAGCAGTACTTC.

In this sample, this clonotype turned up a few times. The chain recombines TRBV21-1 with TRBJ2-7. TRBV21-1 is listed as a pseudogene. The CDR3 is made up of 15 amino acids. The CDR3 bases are TGTGCCAGCAGCAAGTCCCTCGAGAGCGGCTACGAGCAGTACTTC. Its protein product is CASSKSLESGYEQYF.

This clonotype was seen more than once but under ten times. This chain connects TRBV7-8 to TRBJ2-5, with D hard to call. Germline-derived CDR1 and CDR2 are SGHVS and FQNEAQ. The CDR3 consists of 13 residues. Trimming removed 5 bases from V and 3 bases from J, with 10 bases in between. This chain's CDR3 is CASSQIPKETQYF. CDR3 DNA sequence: TGTGCCAGCAGCCAAATTCCCAAAGAGACCCAGTACTTC.

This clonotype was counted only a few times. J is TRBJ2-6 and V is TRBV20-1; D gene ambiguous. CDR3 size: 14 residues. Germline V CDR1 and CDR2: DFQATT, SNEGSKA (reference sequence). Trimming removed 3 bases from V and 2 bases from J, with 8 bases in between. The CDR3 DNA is TGCAGTGCTAGTGTGGGGACTGGGGCCAACGTCCTGACTTTC. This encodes CSASVGTGANVLTF.

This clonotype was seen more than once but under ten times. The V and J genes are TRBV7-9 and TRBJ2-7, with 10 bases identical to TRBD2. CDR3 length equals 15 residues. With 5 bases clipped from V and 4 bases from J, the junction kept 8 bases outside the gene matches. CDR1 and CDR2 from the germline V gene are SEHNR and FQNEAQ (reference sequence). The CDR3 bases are TGTGCCAGCAGCCTCCTCGGGACTAGCGTATACGAGCAGTACTTC. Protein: CASSLLGTSVYEQYF. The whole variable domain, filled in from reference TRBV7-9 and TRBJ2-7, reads DTGVSQNPRHKITKRGQNVTFRCDPISEHNRLYWYRQTLGQGPEFLTYFQNEAQLEKSRLLSDRFSAERPKGSFSTLEIQRTEQGDSAMYLCASSLLGTSVYEQYFGPGTRLTVT.

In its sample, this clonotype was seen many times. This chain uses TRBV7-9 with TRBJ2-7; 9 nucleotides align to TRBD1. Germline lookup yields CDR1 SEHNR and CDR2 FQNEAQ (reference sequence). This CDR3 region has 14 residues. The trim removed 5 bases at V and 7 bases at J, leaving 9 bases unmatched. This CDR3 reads CASSPPGTGREQYF. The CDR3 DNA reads TGTGCCAGCAGCCCACCCGGGACAGGGAGAGAGCAGTACTTC.

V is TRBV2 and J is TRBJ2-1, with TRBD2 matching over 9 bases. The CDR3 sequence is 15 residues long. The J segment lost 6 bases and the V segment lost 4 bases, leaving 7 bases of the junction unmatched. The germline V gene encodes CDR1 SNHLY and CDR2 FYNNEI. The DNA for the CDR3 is TGTGCCAGCAGTGTGGAGGTAGCGGGAGCCAATGAGCAGTTCTTC. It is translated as CASSVEVAGANEQFF.

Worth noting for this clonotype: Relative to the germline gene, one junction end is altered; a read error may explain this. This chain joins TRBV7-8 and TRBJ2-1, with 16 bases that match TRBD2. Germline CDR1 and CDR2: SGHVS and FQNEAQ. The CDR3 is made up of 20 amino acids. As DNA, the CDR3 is TGTGCCAGCAGCTTTCATTCCGGGACTAGCGGGAGGGCCTCCTACAATGCGCAGTTCTTC. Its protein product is CASSFHSGTSGRASYNAQFF.

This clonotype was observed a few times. The CDR3 protein is CASVSRAERSQPQHF. The CDR3, as DNA: TGTGCCAGCGTATCCAGGGCTGAGAGAAGTCAGCCCCAGCATTTT. The J gene is TRBJ1-5, the V gene TRBV6-2 or TRBV6-3; D possibly corresponds to TRBD1 (5 bases). CDR3 length: 15 amino acids. Per germline, CDR1 MNHEY and CDR2 SVGEGT. Trimming took 8 bases from V and 6 from J, leaving 20 bases between them.

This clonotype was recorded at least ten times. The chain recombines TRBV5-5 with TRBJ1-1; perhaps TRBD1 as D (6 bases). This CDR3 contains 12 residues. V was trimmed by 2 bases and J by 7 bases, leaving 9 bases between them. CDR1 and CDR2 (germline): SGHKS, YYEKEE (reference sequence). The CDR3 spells CASSFWTDEAFF. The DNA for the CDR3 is TGTGCCAGCAGCTTTTGGACAGATGAAGCTTTCTTT. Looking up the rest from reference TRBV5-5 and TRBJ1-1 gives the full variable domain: DAGVTQSPTHLIKTRGQQVTLRCSPISGHKSVSWYQQVLGQGPQFIFQYYEKEERGRGNFPDRFSARQFPNYSSELNVNALLLGDSALYLCASSFWTDEAFFGQGTRLTVV.

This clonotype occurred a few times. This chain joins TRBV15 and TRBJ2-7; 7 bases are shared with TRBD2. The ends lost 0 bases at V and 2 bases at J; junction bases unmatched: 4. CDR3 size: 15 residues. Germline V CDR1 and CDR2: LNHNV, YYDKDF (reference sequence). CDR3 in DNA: TGTGCCACCAGCAGAGATCCCAGCGGGACCTACGAGCAGTACTTC. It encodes CATSRDPSGTYEQYF.